This TCR beta chain was recorded in a study of molecular identifiers for immune sequencing clone quantification. This clonotype was detected many times. V was cut by 0 bases and J by 1 base, with 12 bases left in between. Germline V gene sequence: CDR1 SEHNR, CDR2 FQNEAQ (reference sequence). This CDR3 comprises 16 residues. TCRdb itself ran the PCR reads through MiXCR, one entry per CDR3 protein. This sample yields under 800,000 distinct CDR3 sequences, of which about 25% are seen a single time; 0.7% to 0.95% belongs to the top ten. This receptor was identified in a human donor in good health. Some libraries in this study had Jurkat cell RNA spiked in. The sample consisted of naive CD8+ T cells from blood, with Jurkat cell RNA spiked in. The subset here: FACS-sorted CD8+CD4-CCR7+CD45RA+ naive T cells. The chain uses TRBV7-9 and TRBJ1-1, with D hard to call. The DNA for the CDR3 is TGTGCCAGCAGCTTAGCGTGGTCTCCTCCGAACACTGAAGCTTTCTTT. This gives the protein CASSLAWSPPNTEAFF.